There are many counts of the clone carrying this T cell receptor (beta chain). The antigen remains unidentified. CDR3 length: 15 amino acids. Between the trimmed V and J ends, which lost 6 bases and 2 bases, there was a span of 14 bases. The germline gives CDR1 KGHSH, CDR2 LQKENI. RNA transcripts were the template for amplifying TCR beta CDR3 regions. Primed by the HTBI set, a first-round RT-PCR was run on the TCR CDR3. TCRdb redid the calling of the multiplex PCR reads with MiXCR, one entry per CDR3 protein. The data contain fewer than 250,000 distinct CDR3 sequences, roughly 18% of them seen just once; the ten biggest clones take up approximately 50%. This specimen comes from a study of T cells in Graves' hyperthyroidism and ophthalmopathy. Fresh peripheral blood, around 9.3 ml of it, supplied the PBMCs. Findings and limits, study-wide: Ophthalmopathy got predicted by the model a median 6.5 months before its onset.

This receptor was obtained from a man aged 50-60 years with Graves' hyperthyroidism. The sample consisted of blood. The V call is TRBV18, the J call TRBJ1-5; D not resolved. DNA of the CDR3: TGTGCCAGCTCTCCTACTGCGGGTGGCAATCAGCCCCAGCATTTT. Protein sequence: CASSPTAGGNQPQHF.